The sequence of this TCR beta chain was determined in a study of cytomegalovirus exposure and HLA in healthy donors (dated by TCRdb to the late 2010s). About the study as a whole: An earlier analysis of 587 of the donors reported 276 Gb of sequence data and 117 million unique TCR beta sequences obtained from around 190 million T cells. The study was designed to test whether signatures of past pathogen exposure could be identified by cataloging public T cell receptors. Every discovery cohort repertoire had been produced on one sequencing platform. Both class I and class II loci were covered by HLA typing, at four-digit resolution. The study profiled the T cell repertoires of hundreds of subjects by immunosequencing and related them to cytomegalovirus serostatus. Besides the first cohort of 666 subjects, a separate validation cohort made up of 120 different subjects was used. The number of typed donors differed by locus: about 620-640 for A, B, C, DRB1 and DQB1; some 500 for DQA1; around 610 for DPA1; and about 450 for DPB1. In an earlier analysis of roughly 580 of the donors, high-throughput TCR beta sequencing was used to judge whether each TCR beta V gene segment behaved as functional or pseudogenic. Roughly 5 DR-DQ haplotypes were treated as single units for association and clustering because of strong linkage in the cohort. The study combined high-throughput TCR immunosequencing, statistical association of individual TCRs with disease status, and machine learning to predict cytomegalovirus infection status. A later genetic analysis used genome-wide SNP genotypes for about three fifths of the 666 donors, treating that subset as a discovery cohort. Approximately 310 gigabases of sequencing data and some 85 million unique TCR sequences were included in an early release covering over 600 HLA-typed donors. The later analysis used no new phenotypic data to find candidate immune exposures, relying instead on TCR beta sequences and their occurrence across donors. Across some 400 genotyped donors of the cohort, an average of about 240,000 unique TCR beta nucleotide sequences per donor were sequenced, and around 20% of those sequences were non-productive. Of the roughly 400 genotyped donors, 65% to 90% fell in the genetic ancestry cluster associated with self-reported Caucasian donors. A later analysis re-examined previously published TCR beta repertoires from more than 650 donors and added high-resolution HLA genotyping to investigate patterns of TCR occurrence. Alongside the repertoire data, information on donor age, sex, ethnicity and CMV serostatus was compiled. General conclusions and limits of the study: Some IMGT-functional V segments, including TRBV6-2 and TRBV6-3, could not be told apart with the 87-base-pair reads, so those segments were excluded. A further reported finding was that TCR beta sequences accurately predicted the HLA-A and HLA-B alleles for most subjects in the first cohort. For the cohort, immune exposure information was limited to CMV serostatus. Linkage disequilibrium might explain the correlated functional status among segregating V segments, but an unknown experimental factor could not be excluded. According to a later analysis, parvovirus B19, influenza, CMV and Epstein-Barr virus appeared linked to several top co-occurrence clusters. In a later genetic analysis, fewer N-insertions in productive TCRs were reported among donors in an Asian-associated ancestry cluster than the approximately 630-donor mean. Broadly in line with IMGT annotations, most TCR beta V segments showed up in productive rearrangements about 90% or about 30% of the time in an earlier analysis of 450 to 750 of the donors. While some public TCRs were present in many individuals, most TCR sequences turned up only very rarely across donors. A later analysis found that most CMV-associated TCR beta chains appeared HLA-restricted, with HLA associations seemingly driven largely by CMV exposure. A total of 150 or so TCR beta chains were listed by the study as associated with cytomegalovirus. Sequencing depth was assumed to be roughly uniform across donors in the presence/absence analyses, though that assumption may not hold. Compared with equally common non-associated chains, HLA-associated TCR beta chains in a later analysis were more clonally expanded and had lower generation probabilities. This cohort had only TCR beta chains sequenced, and the lack of alpha or paired-chain data limited which features could be detected. A cluster of highly shared sequence variants was judged likely to represent a technical artifact of the sequencing pipeline. When HLA alleles, especially DR and DQ, strongly co-occurred, attributing TCR associations to individual alleles was difficult. At a false discovery rate of 0.05, a later analysis linked roughly 17,000 TCR beta sequences to specific HLA alleles. HLA typing was unavailable for some donors at each locus, so association tests used only the typed subset. According to a later analysis, TCR association rates differed among HLA loci, with DRB1 alleles showing the most associated TCRs and HLA-C alleles showing the fewest. The classifier was reported to diagnose cytomegalovirus status with high specificity and sensitivity in both the original and validation cohorts. Because counts were too low, around 18 rarely observed V segments, including chromosome 9 orphons, were left out of the earlier analysis of some 600 of the donors. Three of the identified cytomegalovirus-associated TCR beta chains were confirmed in vitro to be specific for cytomegalovirus antigens. The authors suggested that the approach could potentially be generalized to other disease states and immunological phenotypes. An association between a missense DCLRE1C variant and V-gene and J-gene trimming of TCR beta chains was found in a later genetic analysis and replicated in an independent cohort.

Measured from the cysteine to the phenylalanine, the CDR3 is 14 residues long. The entry retains the CDR3 DNA only, 42 bases that are in frame from base 1. CDR1 MNHEY and CDR2 SVGAGI were looked up in the germline V gene. The germline V and J ends show losses of 5 bases and 5 bases respectively, and no gene match explains 7 bases of the junction. The cohort consisted of hundreds of healthy bone marrow donors. Cohort members were all nominally healthy when sampled, although unrecorded immune exposures were likely present. The donor was CMV seronegative and belonged to the group of 352 seronegative cohort members. Every donor gave a peripheral blood sample, and the peripheral blood mononuclear cells from that sample were used for TCR beta sequencing. Genomic DNA was extracted from the blood cell samples with the Qiagen DNeasy Blood Extraction Kit. This clone was detected once. Its antigen is currently not known. Per-nucleotide qualities are absent, and no much larger clonotype sits a single base away.

The library was generated by the immunoSEQ multiplex PCR assay. For the multiplex PCR, a mixture combining 60 forward primers for TCR Vbeta segments and 13 reverse primers for TCR Jbeta segments was used. The CDR3 region of rearranged TCR beta genes was amplified from genomic DNA with a multiplex PCR assay. The amplified TCR beta libraries were sequenced on the Illumina HiSeq System as 87-base-pair reads. Under the source paper's analysis protocol: In a later analysis, tens of millions of unique TCR beta chains were counted across the approximately 640 repertoires, and roughly 11 million of these chains were shared by at least two donors. A nearest-neighbor algorithm error-corrected the raw reads and collapsed the reads into unique sequences, merging closely related sequences to remove PCR and sequencing errors. Alignment of CDR3 sequences to IMGT reference sequences was used to assign V, D and J gene segments. For a sequence to be retained, a match of at least six nucleotides to both a V gene segment and a J gene segment was required. Rearrangements were classified as productive when the CDR3 lacked stop codons and remained in frame with V and J, and all other rearrangements were classified as non-productive. Following IMGT convention, CDR3 was defined as the stretch from the second conserved V-encoded cysteine to the conserved J-encoded phenylalanine. The earlier analysis of 500 to 750 of the donors excluded any sequence lacking an unambiguous match to a single V gene segment. In an earlier analysis of a few hundred of the donors, V segments were called functional above 56.7% productive rearrangements and were called segregating when the between-donor standard deviation exceeded 5%. A statistical classification framework was built to diagnose cytomegalovirus status from the catalog of TCR beta chain sequences. A later analysis assigned V and J genes by comparing TCR nucleotide sequences with IMGT/GENE-DB human TR gene sequences. A later analysis assigned CDR3 sequences and most-parsimonious VDJ recombination scenarios with the TCRdist pipeline. In a later analysis, every TCR beta chain was defined by the combination of its CDR3 amino acid sequence and its V-gene family, and reads without a unique V-gene family were dropped. A later analysis removed 592 highly shared, low-generation-probability nucleotide sequences to deal with suspected cross-contamination and a sequencing artifact. In a later analysis, a clonal expansion index was calculated for each public chain from normalized within-repertoire ranks of inferred template counts. Generation probabilities in a later analysis came from a VDJ recombination model fitted to out-of-frame rearrangements, and those results were checked against IGoR. Hypergeometric tests were used in a later analysis to score TCR-TCR, TCR-HLA and TCR-CMV co-occurrence, with a repertoire-size bias correction applied to the TCR pairs. False discovery rates were estimated in a later analysis by permuting HLA or CMV assignments 20 times. In a later analysis, co-occurring TCRs were grouped using DBSCAN, with TCRdist sequence similarity added in when clustering inside HLA-allele-positive subsets. Co-occurrence clustering excluded repertoires with fewer than 30,000 or more than 120,000 public chains, plus five with anomalous nucleotide sharing. Held by TCRdb, this immuneACCESS table contains in-frame sequences only and omits some clones. Under half of the omission traces to an unresolved V gene where checked; the cause of the rest is unknown. V and J calls and clone size follow that table, whereas D and trimming were derived from the DNA. The sample yields about 200,000 clones; 76% were counted once. Together, the top ten hold roughly 0.62% of the sample.

This TCR was sampled from a man younger than 35 in good health and CMV-seronegative. This chain joins TRBV6-5 to TRBJ1-1; TRBD1 aligns with 8 central bases. Sequenced material: PBMCs. The nucleotide sequence is TGTGCCAGCAGTCGGCGGACAGGGAGGACTGAAGCTTTCTTT. This translates into CASSRRTGRTEAFF.